This T cell receptor (beta chain) comes out of a study of T cell repertoires in cytomegalovirus infection. Study-wide context: Matching HLA type, along with CMV infection, was indicated by public TCR beta signatures. Study results and limitations: In two of eight donors, the top clonotype was HLA-C-restricted CMV-specific. Totalled public TCR beta family frequency picked out people who carried CMV plus the relevant HLA.

Ten or more counts support this clonotype. Antigen specificity is unknown. Between the trimmed V and J ends, which lost 2 bases and 7 bases, there was a span of 11 bases. This CDR3 has 13 amino acids. Germline CDR1 is SGHVS and CDR2 is FNYEAQ. MiXCR, applied by TCRdb to the reads, yields one record per CDR3 protein. The table has under 800,000 distinct CDR3 sequences, 20% to 30% seen once. Sequencing was performed on CD8+ T cells from PBMCs. This receptor was taken from a human donor in good health (CMV status not recorded). Some clones in this sample may be carry-over from other donors' samples. The chain carries TRBV7-6 and TRBJ1-1; D is unresolved. CDR3 nucleotides: TGTGCCAGCAGCTTAACTCTTTGGGGTGAAGCTTTCTTT. Translated, it gives CASSLTLWGEAFF.